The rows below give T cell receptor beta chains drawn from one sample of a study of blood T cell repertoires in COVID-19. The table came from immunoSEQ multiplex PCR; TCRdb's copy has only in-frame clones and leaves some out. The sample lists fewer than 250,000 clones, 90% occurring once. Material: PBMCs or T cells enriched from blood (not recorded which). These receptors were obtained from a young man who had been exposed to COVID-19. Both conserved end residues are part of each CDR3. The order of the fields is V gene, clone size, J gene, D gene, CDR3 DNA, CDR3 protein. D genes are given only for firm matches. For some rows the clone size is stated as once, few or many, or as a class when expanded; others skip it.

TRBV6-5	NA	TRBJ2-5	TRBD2	TGTGCCAGCAGTTACTCGACTAGCGGGGGAGAGACCCAGTACTTC	CASSYSTSGGETQYF
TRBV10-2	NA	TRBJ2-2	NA	TGCGCCAGCAAGGACGCGAGACAGGTGAACACCGGGGAGCTGTTTTTT	CASKDARQVNTGELFF
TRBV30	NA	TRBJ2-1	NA	TGTGCCTGGATGGACAGTTCCTACAATGAGCAGTTCTTC	CAWMDSSYNEQFF
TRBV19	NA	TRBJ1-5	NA	TGTGCCAGTACATCACAGGTTAGTCAGCCCCAGCATTTT	CASTSQVSQPQHF
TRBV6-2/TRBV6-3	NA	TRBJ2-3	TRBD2	TGTGCCAGCAGTTACCTGGGGCGGGGGGGCCGGTATGGATCAGATACGCAGTATTTT	CASSYLGRGGRYGSDTQYF
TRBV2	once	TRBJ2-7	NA	TGTGCCAGCACCTTAAGCCCGAGTGGCGAGCAGTACTTC	CASTLSPSGEQYF
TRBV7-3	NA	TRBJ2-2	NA	TGTGCCAGCAGCTTCCAGGGGGGAACCGGGGAGCTGTTTTTT	CASSFQGGTGELFF
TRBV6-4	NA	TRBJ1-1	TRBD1	TGTGCCAGCAGTTCTACAGGGGACACTGAAGCTTTCTTT	CASSSTGDTEAFF
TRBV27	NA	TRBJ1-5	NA	TGTGCCAGCAGTTTATCGCTCTCAGCTCACAGCGGACAGCCCCAGCATTTT	CASSLSLSAHSGQPQHF
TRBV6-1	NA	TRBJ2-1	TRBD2	TGTGCCAGCAGTGAAGCACGGGGGGGCAATGAGCAGTTCTTC	CASSEARGGNEQFF
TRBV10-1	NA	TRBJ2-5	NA	TGCGCCTTCAGGTTCAAAGGGACCCAGTACTTC	CAFRFKGTQYF
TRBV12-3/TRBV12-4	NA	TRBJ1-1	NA	TGTGCCAGCAGTTTTCGTGTCACTGAAGCTTTCTTT	CASSFRVTEAFF
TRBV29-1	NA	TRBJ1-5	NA	TGCAGCGTTGAGACAGATAGCAATCAGCCCCGGCATTTT	CSVETDSNQPRHF
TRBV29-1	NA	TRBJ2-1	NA	TGCAGCGTTATCGTCGATGAGCAGTTCTTC	CSVIVDEQFF
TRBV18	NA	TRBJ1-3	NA	TGTGCCAGCTCACCGGTACAGGACTACTCTGGAAACACCATATATTTT	CASSPVQDYSGNTIYF
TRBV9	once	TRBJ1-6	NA	TGTGCCAGCAGCGAGGGAGGGGGTAATGATAATTCACCCCTCCACTTT	CASSEGGGNDNSPLHF
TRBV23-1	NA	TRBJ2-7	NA	TGCGCCAGCAGGACTCGACGCTACGAGCAGTACTTC	CASRTRRYEQYF
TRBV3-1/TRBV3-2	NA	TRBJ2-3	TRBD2	TGTGCCAGCAGCCGCCTGCGGCTAGCGGGGGGTAACACAGATACGCAGTATTTT	CASSRLRLAGGNTDTQYF
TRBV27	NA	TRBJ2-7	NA	TGTGCCAGCAGTTTGGGGCCCCAGAGTCTCTACGAGCAGTACTTC	CASSLGPQSLYEQYF
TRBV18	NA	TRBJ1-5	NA	TGTGCCAGCTCAGCTAGGAACAATCAGCCCCAGCATTTT	CASSARNNQPQHF
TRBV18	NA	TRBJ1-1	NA	TGTGCCAGCTCACCATCTCGCACTGAAGCTTTCTTT	CASSPSRTEAFF
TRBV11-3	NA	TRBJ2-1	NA	TGTGCCAGCAGCTTAGGAGGCAGGGCCTCCTACAATGAGCAGTTCTTC	CASSLGGRASYNEQFF
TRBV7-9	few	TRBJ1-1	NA	TGTGCCATAAGGACAGTCGGTATGAACACTGAAGCTTTCTTT	CAIRTVGMNTEAFF
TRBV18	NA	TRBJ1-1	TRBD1	TGTGCCAGCTCACCACAATGGACAGGGGGCCCTGGGAACACTGAAGCTTTCTTT	CASSPQWTGGPGNTEAFF
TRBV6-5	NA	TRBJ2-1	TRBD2	TGTGCCAGCAGTACTAGCGGGGGGGTTAATGAGCAGTTCTTC	CASSTSGGVNEQFF
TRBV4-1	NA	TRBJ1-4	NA	TGCGCCAGCAGCCAAGAGTATGCTAATGAAAAACTGTTTTTT	CASSQEYANEKLFF
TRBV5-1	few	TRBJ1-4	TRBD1	TGCGCCAGCAGCACGGGACAGGGAGATGGCGAAAAACTGTTTTTT	CASSTGQGDGEKLFF
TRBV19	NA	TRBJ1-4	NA	TGTGCCAGTAGTAGGCAGGGAACTAATGAAAAACTGTTTTTT	CASSRQGTNEKLFF
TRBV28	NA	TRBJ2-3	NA	TGTGCCAGCAGTTTGATAGGGCCCTTAGGGGGGCAGTATTTT	CASSLIGPLGGQYF
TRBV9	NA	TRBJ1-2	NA	TGTGCCAGCAGCCCCTCCCCTCGTGGGGGCGCTAACTATGGCTACACCTTC	CASSPSPRGGANYGYTF
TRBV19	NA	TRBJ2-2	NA	TGTGCCAGTAGTAGCCTTCCGGGGGGGGAGCTGTTTTTT	CASSSLPGGELFF
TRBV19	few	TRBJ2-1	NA	TGTGCCAGTAGTGCGATCCAGGAAGGTGAGCAGTTCTTC	CASSAIQEGEQFF
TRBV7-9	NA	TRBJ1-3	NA	TGTGCCAGCATTGGAGTCCCGAGCTCTGGAAACACCATATATTTT	CASIGVPSSGNTIYF
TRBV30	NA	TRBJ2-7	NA	TGTGCCTGGGGTGACGAGACAGGCCGGGGCGAGCAGTACTTC	CAWGDETGRGEQYF
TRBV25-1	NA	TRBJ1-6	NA	TGTGCCAGCAGTGAGGCAGGGGACGGATCACCCCTCCACTTT	CASSEAGDGSPLHF
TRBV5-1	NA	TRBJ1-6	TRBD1	TGCGCCAGCAGCGCAGGGGGCAATCTTAGAAATTCACCCCTCCACTTT	CASSAGGNLRNSPLHF
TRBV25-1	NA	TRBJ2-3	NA	TGTGCCAGCAGTGAACCCCCCTCAGGGGCGGTTGAGAGTACGCAGTATTTT	CASSEPPSGAVESTQYF
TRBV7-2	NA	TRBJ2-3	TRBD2	TGTGCCAGCAGCTTACTAGCGGGGGGGCCGGGAGATACGCAGTATTTT	CASSLLAGGPGDTQYF
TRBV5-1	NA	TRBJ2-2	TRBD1	TGCGCCAGCAGCTTGGACGGACAGGTCACCGGGGAGCTGTTTTTT	CASSLDGQVTGELFF
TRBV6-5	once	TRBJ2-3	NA	TGTGCCAGCAGTCTCTACACACTAAACACAGATACGCAGTATTTT	CASSLYTLNTDTQYF
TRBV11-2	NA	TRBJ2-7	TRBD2	TGTGCCAGCAGCCCCCTCGTGGGGGGGACCTACGAGCAGTACTTC	CASSPLVGGTYEQYF
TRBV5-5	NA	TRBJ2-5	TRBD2	TGTGCCAGCAGCCCGGAACTAGCGGCCAGGGAGACCCAGTACTTC	CASSPELAARETQYF